These T cell receptor beta chains were read from a single sample in a study of cytomegalovirus exposure and HLA in healthy donors. Here immunoSEQ multiplex PCR was the method, and the copy in TCRdb shows in-frame clones only, minus some. Of about 100,000 clones in the sample, 60% to 85% were seen once. Specimen: PBMCs. The receptors derive from a man aged 45 to 65 in good health and CMV-seropositive. CDR3s include the opening cysteine and the closing phenylalanine or tryptophan. Fields, in order: V gene, D gene, clone size, J gene, CDR3 protein, CDR3 DNA. The D gene is left open where the match is weak. Rows may omit the clone size; those that give it use once, few, many or a size class.

V: TRBV7-2
D: -
size: -
J: TRBJ2-2
CDR3: CASSLALRPRGGELFF
DNA: TGTGCCAGCAGCTTAGCGTTAAGGCCCCGCGGCGGGGAGCTGTTTTTT

V: TRBV6-1
D: TRBD1
size: -
J: TRBJ1-4
CDR3: CASSGRQGAPGLNEKLFF
DNA: TGTGCCAGCAGTGGGAGGCAGGGGGCTCCGGGGCTAAATGAAAAACTGTTTTTT

V: TRBV19
D: -
size: -
J: TRBJ1-6
CDR3: CASTGRMLPSYNSPLHF
DNA: TGTGCCAGTACAGGCAGGATGCTCCCCTCCTATAATTCACCCCTCCACTTT

V: TRBV7-2
D: -
size: few
J: TRBJ1-2
CDR3: CASSLERLYGYTF
DNA: TGTGCCAGCAGCTTAGAGCGCTTATATGGCTACACCTTC

V: TRBV5-4
D: TRBD2
size: -
J: TRBJ2-1
CDR3: CASSLAAGGPSNEQFF
DNA: TGTGCCAGCAGCTTGGCCGCGGGGGGGCCTTCTAATGAGCAGTTCTTC

V: TRBV10-3
D: -
size: once
J: TRBJ2-5
CDR3: CATGGTQETQYF
DNA: TGTGCCACAGGTGGCACGCAAGAGACCCAGTACTTC

V: TRBV7-9
D: TRBD1
size: -
J: TRBJ1-1
CDR3: CASSLGQGNTEAFF
DNA: TGTGCCAGCAGCCTGGGACAGGGGAACACTGAAGCTTTCTTT

V: TRBV6-5
D: TRBD1
size: -
J: TRBJ2-7
CDR3: CASSLRQGSAYEQYF
DNA: TGTGCCAGCAGTCTACGACAGGGGAGCGCCTACGAGCAGTACTTC

V: TRBV6-5
D: TRBD1
size: once
J: TRBJ1-1
CDR3: CASSYLGQVSITEAFF
DNA: TGTGCCAGCAGTTATTTGGGACAGGTGTCCATCACTGAAGCTTTCTTT

V: TRBV5-1
D: TRBD1
size: -
J: TRBJ2-1
CDR3: CASSLRTGGFDEQFF
DNA: TGCGCCAGCAGCTTGAGGACAGGGGGCTTCGATGAGCAGTTCTTC

V: TRBV5-1
D: -
size: -
J: TRBJ2-7
CDR3: CASSFQGSEQYF
DNA: TGCGCCAGCAGCTTCCAGGGGTCCGAGCAGTACTTC

V: TRBV6-4
D: -
size: -
J: TRBJ2-2
CDR3: CASSEGAQVGELFF
DNA: TGTGCCAGCAGTGAGGGGGCGCAGGTCGGGGAGCTGTTTTTT

V: TRBV30
D: -
size: once
J: TRBJ2-7
CDR3: CAWSAGGSEQYF
DNA: TGTGCCTGGAGTGCCGGGGGAAGCGAGCAGTACTTC

V: TRBV9
D: TRBD2
size: -
J: TRBJ2-5
CDR3: CASSEFGGAGGETQYF
DNA: TGTGCCAGCAGCGAATTCGGGGGGGCCGGGGGAGAGACCCAGTACTTC

V: TRBV7-2
D: TRBD1
size: once
J: TRBJ1-2
CDR3: CASSLGQGYGYTF
DNA: TGTGCCAGCAGCTTGGGACAGGGATATGGCTACACCTTC

V: TRBV2
D: TRBD2
size: -
J: TRBJ2-7
CDR3: CASRGLAGEVQYF
DNA: TGTGCCAGCAGGGGACTAGCGGGGGAGGTGCAGTACTTC

V: TRBV7-2
D: -
size: -
J: TRBJ2-2
CDR3: CASSSGQNTGELFF
DNA: TGTGCCAGCAGCTCGGGACAGAACACCGGGGAGCTGTTTTTT

V: TRBV7-3
D: -
size: few
J: TRBJ2-5
CDR3: CASSLWAQETQYF
DNA: TGTGCCAGCAGCTTATGGGCACAAGAGACCCAGTACTTC

V: TRBV6-1
D: -
size: -
J: TRBJ2-6
CDR3: CASSSQNSGANVLTF
DNA: TGTGCCAGCAGTTCACAGAACTCTGGGGCCAACGTCCTGACTTTC

V: TRBV5-4
D: TRBD1
size: -
J: TRBJ2-7
CDR3: CASKSEGADYEQYF
DNA: TGTGCCAGCAAAAGTGAGGGGGCTGACTACGAGCAGTACTTC

V: TRBV4-3
D: -
size: -
J: TRBJ1-4
CDR3: CASSPSSATNEKLFF
DNA: TGCGCCAGCAGTCCCAGTTCAGCAACTAATGAAAAACTGTTTTTT

V: TRBV7-8
D: -
size: -
J: TRBJ2-3
CDR3: CASSLVEDTQYF
DNA: TGTGCCAGCAGCTTAGTGGAGGATACGCAGTATTTT

V: TRBV30
D: -
size: few
J: TRBJ1-3
CDR3: CAWNGQFSGNTIYF
DNA: TGTGCCTGGAATGGACAGTTCTCTGGAAACACCATATATTTT

V: TRBV2
D: TRBD1
size: -
J: TRBJ2-3
CDR3: CASRRDRGVGGDTQYF
DNA: TGTGCCAGCAGGAGGGACAGGGGGGTTGGTGGAGATACGCAGTATTTT

V: TRBV28
D: TRBD1
size: -
J: TRBJ1-1
CDR3: CASTPPQGYTEAFF
DNA: TGTGCCAGCACCCCCCCACAGGGGTACACTGAAGCTTTCTTT

V: TRBV5-1
D: -
size: -
J: TRBJ1-5
CDR3: CASSLVGDSNQPQHF
DNA: TGCGCCAGCAGCTTGGTGGGAGATAGCAATCAGCCCCAGCATTTT

V: TRBV29-1
D: -
size: few
J: TRBJ1-2
CDR3: CSVEGLDGYPF
DNA: TGCAGCGTTGAGGGGCTCGATGGCTACCCCTTC

V: TRBV7-8
D: -
size: once
J: TRBJ1-1
CDR3: CASSHGGNTEAFF
DNA: TGTGCCAGCAGCCACGGGGGGAACACTGAAGCTTTCTTT

V: TRBV7-9
D: -
size: -
J: TRBJ1-5
CDR3: CASSLEGVGNQPQHF
DNA: TGTGCCAGCAGCTTAGAGGGGGTCGGAAATCAGCCCCAGCATTTT

V: TRBV7-2
D: -
size: -
J: TRBJ2-3
CDR3: CASSAIGVGDTQYF
DNA: TGTGCCAGCAGCGCGATAGGAGTGGGAGATACGCAGTATTTT

V: TRBV6-5
D: TRBD1
size: -
J: TRBJ2-7
CDR3: CASSGQGAGEQYF
DNA: TGTGCCAGCAGTGGACAGGGGGCGGGGGAGCAGTACTTC

V: TRBV7-2
D: TRBD2
size: -
J: TRBJ2-3
CDR3: CASSAERLAGVYF
DNA: TGTGCCAGCAGCGCCGAAAGACTAGCGGGGGTGTATTTT

V: TRBV21-1
D: -
size: -
J: TRBJ1-5
CDR3: CASSKALGAASNQPQHF
DNA: TGTGCCAGCAGCAAAGCGCTTGGGGCCGCGAGCAATCAGCCCCAGCATTTT

V: TRBV30
D: -
size: -
J: TRBJ2-7
CDR3: CAWSEGGANEYF
DNA: TGTGCCTGGAGTGAAGGAGGGGCAAACGAGTACTTC

V: TRBV6-1
D: TRBD1
size: -
J: TRBJ2-4
CDR3: CASREALTGPSDQYF
DNA: TGTGCCAGCAGGGAGGCTTTGACAGGGCCTTCTGACCAGTACTTC

V: TRBV7-3
D: -
size: -
J: TRBJ2-3
CDR3: CASSTISGGLDTQYF
DNA: TGTGCCAGCAGCACAATCTCTGGGGGCCTAGATACGCAGTATTTT

V: TRBV13
D: -
size: -
J: TRBJ1-1
CDR3: CASSFNLGTEAFF
DNA: TGTGCCAGCAGCTTCAACCTCGGGACTGAAGCTTTCTTT

V: TRBV7-2
D: TRBD2
size: -
J: TRBJ2-3
CDR3: CASSFPGGMVAGQYF
DNA: TGTGCCAGCAGCTTTCCGGGGGGTATGGTAGCGGGACAGTATTTT

V: TRBV19
D: -
size: -
J: TRBJ1-1
CDR3: CASSKTGLSGNTEAFF
DNA: TGTGCCAGTAGCAAAACAGGGCTAAGTGGGAACACTGAAGCTTTCTTT

V: TRBV7-2
D: TRBD2
size: -
J: TRBJ2-5
CDR3: CASSTAVGASGGKGETQYF
DNA: TGTGCCAGCAGCACCGCAGTGGGAGCTAGCGGGGGGAAGGGGGAGACCCAGTACTTC

V: TRBV5-1
D: -
size: -
J: TRBJ2-7
CDR3: CASSPTPNTYEQYF
DNA: TGCGCCAGCAGCCCGACACCTAATACCTACGAGCAGTACTTC

V: TRBV4-3
D: TRBD2
size: -
J: TRBJ2-5
CDR3: CASSQDAGLKYQETQYF
DNA: TGCGCCAGCAGCCAAGATGCGGGACTAAAGTACCAAGAGACCCAGTACTTC

V: TRBV6-1
D: -
size: -
J: TRBJ1-5
CDR3: CASLYTGGNQPQHF
DNA: TGTGCCAGCCTTTATACAGGAGGCAATCAGCCCCAGCATTTT

V: TRBV7-9
D: -
size: -
J: TRBJ1-4
CDR3: CARSAEATNEKLFF
DNA: TGTGCCCGAAGTGCGGAAGCAACTAATGAAAAACTGTTTTTT

V: TRBV7-3
D: -
size: once
J: TRBJ2-1
CDR3: CSSSPSGGSTYNEQFF
DNA: TGTTCCAGCAGCCCCTCCGGGGGTAGCACCTACAATGAGCAGTTCTTC

V: TRBV28
D: TRBD2
size: -
J: TRBJ2-3
CDR3: CATGLAGAVDTQYF
DNA: TGTGCCACTGGGCTAGCGGGGGCCGTTGATACGCAGTATTTT

V: TRBV5-1
D: TRBD1
size: -
J: TRBJ1-1
CDR3: CASSLGGQGNTEAFF
DNA: TGCGCCAGCAGCTTGGGAGGACAGGGGAACACTGAAGCTTTCTTT

V: TRBV6-5
D: -
size: once
J: TRBJ2-6
CDR3: CASSYSGGSGANVLTF
DNA: TGTGCCAGCAGTTACTCAGGGGGCTCTGGGGCCAACGTCCTGACTTTC